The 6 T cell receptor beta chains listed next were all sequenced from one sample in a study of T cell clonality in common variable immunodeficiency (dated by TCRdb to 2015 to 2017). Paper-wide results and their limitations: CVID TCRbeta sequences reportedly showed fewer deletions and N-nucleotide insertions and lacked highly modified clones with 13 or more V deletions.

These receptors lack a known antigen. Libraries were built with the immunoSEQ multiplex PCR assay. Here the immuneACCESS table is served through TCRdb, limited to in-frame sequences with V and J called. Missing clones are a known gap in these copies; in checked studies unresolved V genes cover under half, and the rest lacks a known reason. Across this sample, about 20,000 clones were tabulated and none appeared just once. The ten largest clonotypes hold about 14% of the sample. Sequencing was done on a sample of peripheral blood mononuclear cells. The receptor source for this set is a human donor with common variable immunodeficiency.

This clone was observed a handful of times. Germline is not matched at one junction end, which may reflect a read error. CDR3 protein: CASSSPGGRILNEQYF. The sequenced CDR3 bases are TGTGCTAGCAGCTCCCCAGGCGGGAGGATCCTCAACGAG. The chain uses TRBV7-7 and TRBJ2-7; 8 bases map to TRBD2. The CDR3 end falls 3 residues outside the read, so it is completed with the germline J gene. The germline V gene has CDR1 SSHAT and CDR2 FNYEAQ (reference sequence). The CDR3 loop spans 16 amino acids.

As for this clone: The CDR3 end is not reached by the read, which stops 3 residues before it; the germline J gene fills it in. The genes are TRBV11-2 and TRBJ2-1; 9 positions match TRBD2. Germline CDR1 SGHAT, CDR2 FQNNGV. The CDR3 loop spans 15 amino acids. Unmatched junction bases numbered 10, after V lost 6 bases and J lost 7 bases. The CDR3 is CASRRQGAGGNEQFF. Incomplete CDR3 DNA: TGTGCCAGCAGACGCCAGGGAGCGGGGGGAAATGAG.

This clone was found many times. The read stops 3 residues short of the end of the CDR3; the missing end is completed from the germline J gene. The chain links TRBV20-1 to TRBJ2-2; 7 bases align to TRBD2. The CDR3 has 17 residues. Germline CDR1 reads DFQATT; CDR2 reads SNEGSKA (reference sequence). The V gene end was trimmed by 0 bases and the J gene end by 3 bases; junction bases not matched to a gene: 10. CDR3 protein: CSARDPWRERYTGELFF. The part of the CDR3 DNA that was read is TGCAGTGCTAGAGACCCATGGCGGGAGCGATACACCGGGGAG.

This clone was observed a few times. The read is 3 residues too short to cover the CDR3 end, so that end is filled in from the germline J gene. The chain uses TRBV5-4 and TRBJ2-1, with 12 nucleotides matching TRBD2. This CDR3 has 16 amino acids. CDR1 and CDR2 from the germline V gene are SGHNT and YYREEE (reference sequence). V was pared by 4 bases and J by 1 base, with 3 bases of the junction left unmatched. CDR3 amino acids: CASSRTSGDSYNEQFF. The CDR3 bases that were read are TGTGCCAGCAGCAGGACTAGCGGGGATTCCTACAATGAG. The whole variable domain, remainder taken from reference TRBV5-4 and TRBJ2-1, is ETGVTQSPTHLIKTRGQQVTLRCSSQSGHNTVSWYQQALGQGPQFIFQYYREEENGRGNFPPRFSGLQFPNYSSELNVNALELDDSALYLCASSRTSGDSYNEQFFGPGTRLTVL.

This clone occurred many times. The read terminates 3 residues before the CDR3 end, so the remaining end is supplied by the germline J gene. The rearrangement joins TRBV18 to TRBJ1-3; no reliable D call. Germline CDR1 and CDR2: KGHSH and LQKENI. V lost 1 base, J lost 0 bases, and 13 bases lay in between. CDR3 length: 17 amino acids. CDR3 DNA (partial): TGTGCCAGCTCACCACGAGCAGGCCTCCCCTCTGGAAACACC. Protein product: CASSPRAGLPSGNT. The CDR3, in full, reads CASSPRAGLPSGNTIYF. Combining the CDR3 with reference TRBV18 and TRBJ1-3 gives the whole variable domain NAGVMQNPRHLVRRRGQEARLRCSPMKGHSHVYWYRQLPEEGLKFMVYLQKENIIDESGMPKERFSAEFPKEGPSILRIQQVVRGDSAAYFCASSPRAGLPSGNTIYFGEGSWLTVV.

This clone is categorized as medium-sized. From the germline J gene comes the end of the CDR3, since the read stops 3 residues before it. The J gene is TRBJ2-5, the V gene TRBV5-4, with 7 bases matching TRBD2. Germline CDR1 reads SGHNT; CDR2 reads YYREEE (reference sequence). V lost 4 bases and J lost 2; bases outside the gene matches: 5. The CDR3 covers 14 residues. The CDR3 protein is CASSHGTTQETQYF. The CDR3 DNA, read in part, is TGTGCCAGCAGCCACGGGACTACACAAGAGACC.